This entry describes one T cell receptor (beta chain). V lost 3 bases and J lost 1, with 15 bases in between. CDR3 length: 16 amino acids. Per the germline V gene, CDR1 is MNHEY and CDR2 is SVGAGI. TCRdb's copy holds only in-frame clones and misses some; the assay was immunoSEQ multiplex PCR. The sample shows about 32,000 clones, around 90% of them seen only once. The sample originates from a study of blood T cell repertoires in COVID-19. The chain employs TRBV6-5 and TRBJ1-1; possible D gene TRBD1, 6 bases. The sequenced sample was peripheral blood. The TCR sequence derives from a man between 65 and 80 years old with active or convalescent COVID-19. Here the CDR3 reads CASSYRTVRQNTEAFF. CDR3 DNA sequence: TGTGCCAGCAGTTATCGGACAGTAAGGCAGAACACTGAAGCTTTCTTT.